These T cell receptor beta chains were read from a single sample in a study of PD-1 blockade in classical Hodgkin lymphoma. Using immunoSEQ multiplex PCR, the repertoire was profiled, and TCRdb retains in-frame clones only, with some absent. There are about 7,800 clones in the sample; 86% occur only once, and around 20% lies in the top ten. This sample comprised CD8+ T cells from blood, obtained at baseline. The receptors shown here come from a human donor with classical Hodgkin lymphoma. The CDR3 runs from the conserved cysteine through the conserved F or W. A D gene is named only where the DNA matches it firmly. Size is omitted from some rows. Given values are once, few, many or a class for expanded clones.

CDR3aa: CASRSGTSGGLGNEQFF
CDR3nt: TGTGCCAGCAGATCCGGGACTAGCGGGGGATTAGGCAATGAGCAGTTCTTC
d_gene: TRBD2
v_gene: TRBV27
j_gene: TRBJ2-1
abundance: .

CDR3aa: CATRGGDSNQPQHF
CDR3nt: TGTGCCACCAGAGGAGGGGATAGCAATCAGCCCCAGCATTTT
d_gene: .
v_gene: TRBV15
j_gene: TRBJ1-5
abundance: once

CDR3aa: CASSLSGGENTEAFF
CDR3nt: TGTGCCAGCAGTTTATCAGGGGGCGAGAACACTGAAGCTTTCTTT
d_gene: TRBD1
v_gene: TRBV28
j_gene: TRBJ1-1
abundance: .

CDR3aa: CASSEGWPIRGYEQYF
CDR3nt: TGTGCCAGCAGTGAGGGGTGGCCGATAAGAGGTTACGAGCAGTACTTC
d_gene: .
v_gene: TRBV6-1
j_gene: TRBJ2-7
abundance: .

CDR3aa: CASSKAVVTRNYTGELFF
CDR3nt: TGTGCCAGCAGCAAAGCAGTAGTAACCCGAAACTACACCGGGGAGCTGTTTTTT
d_gene: .
v_gene: TRBV21-1
j_gene: TRBJ2-2
abundance: .

CDR3aa: CASISDNEQFF
CDR3nt: TGTGCCAGCATATCCGACAATGAGCAGTTCTTC
d_gene: .
v_gene: TRBV19
j_gene: TRBJ2-1
abundance: once

CDR3aa: CASSMWAGTGELFF
CDR3nt: TGTGCCAGTAGTATGTGGGCCGGGACCGGGGAGCTGTTTTTT
d_gene: .
v_gene: TRBV19
j_gene: TRBJ2-2
abundance: .

CDR3aa: CASSRDRDEAFF
CDR3nt: TGTGCCAGCAGTAGGGACCGCGATGAAGCTTTCTTT
d_gene: .
v_gene: TRBV11-2
j_gene: TRBJ1-1
abundance: .

CDR3aa: CASSLVPDSYNEQFF
CDR3nt: TGTGCCAGCAGCTTAGTCCCCGACTCCTACAATGAGCAGTTCTTC
d_gene: .
v_gene: TRBV7-6
j_gene: TRBJ2-1
abundance: .

CDR3aa: CASSQEGSRTEAFF
CDR3nt: TGCGCCAGCAGCCAAGAGGGGAGTCGGACCGAAGCTTTCTTT
d_gene: .
v_gene: TRBV4-1
j_gene: TRBJ1-1
abundance: .

CDR3aa: CASTDRTSYNEQFF
CDR3nt: TGTGCCAGCACGGACAGAACCTCCTACAATGAGCAGTTCTTC
d_gene: .
v_gene: TRBV6-5
j_gene: TRBJ2-1
abundance: .

CDR3aa: CASSLNRNQPQHF
CDR3nt: TGTGCCAGCAGCTTAAACAGGAACCAGCCCCAGCATTTT
d_gene: .
v_gene: TRBV11-2
j_gene: TRBJ1-5
abundance: .

CDR3aa: CASSLSPNHFYEQYF
CDR3nt: TGTGCCAGCAGTTTATCGCCTAACCATTTCTACGAGCAGTACTTC
d_gene: .
v_gene: TRBV27
j_gene: TRBJ2-7
abundance: .

CDR3aa: CASSVGLANEQFF
CDR3nt: TGTGCCAGCAGCGTGGGACTAGCGAATGAGCAGTTCTTC
d_gene: TRBD2
v_gene: TRBV7-9
j_gene: TRBJ2-1
abundance: .

CDR3aa: CASSLGLWEQFF
CDR3nt: TGTGCCAGCAGTTTAGGCTTGTGGGAGCAGTTCTTC
d_gene: .
v_gene: TRBV28
j_gene: TRBJ2-1
abundance: .

CDR3aa: CASSEAAPYEQYF
CDR3nt: TGTGCCAGCAGTGAAGCGGCACCCTACGAGCAGTACTTC
d_gene: .
v_gene: TRBV2
j_gene: TRBJ2-7
abundance: .

CDR3aa: CASSPLKTSGGNEQFF
CDR3nt: TGTGCCAGCAGTCCCCTCAAGACTAGCGGGGGGAATGAGCAGTTCTTC
d_gene: TRBD2
v_gene: TRBV28
j_gene: TRBJ2-1
abundance: .

CDR3aa: CASSQEGDGETQYF
CDR3nt: TGCGCCAGCAGCCAAGAGGGGGATGGAGAGACCCAGTACTTC
d_gene: .
v_gene: TRBV5-2
j_gene: TRBJ2-5
abundance: .

CDR3aa: CASSIDRLALYNEQFF
CDR3nt: TGTGCCAGTAGTATAGACAGGCTGGCGCTTTACAATGAGCAGTTCTTC
d_gene: .
v_gene: TRBV19
j_gene: TRBJ2-1
abundance: .

CDR3aa: CASSFVGNNEQFF
CDR3nt: TGTGCCAGCAGTTTTGTGGGAAACAATGAGCAGTTCTTC
d_gene: .
v_gene: TRBV27
j_gene: TRBJ2-1
abundance: .

CDR3aa: CASSLGAISTDTQYF
CDR3nt: TGTGCCAGCAGTTTAGGGGCTATAAGCACAGATACGCAGTATTTT
d_gene: .
v_gene: TRBV28
j_gene: TRBJ2-3
abundance: .

CDR3aa: CASSDRDRARAFF
CDR3nt: TGTGCCAGCAGTGACCGGGACAGGGCAAGAGCTTTCTTT
d_gene: TRBD1
v_gene: TRBV28
j_gene: TRBJ1-1
abundance: .

CDR3aa: CASSQGRHLSNQPQHF
CDR3nt: TGTGCCAGCAGCCAAGGCCGGCACCTGAGCAATCAGCCCCAGCATTTT
d_gene: .
v_gene: TRBV4-2
j_gene: TRBJ1-5
abundance: .

CDR3aa: CASSLGGSQETQYF
CDR3nt: TGTGCTAGCAGCTTAGGCGGCTCGCAAGAGACCCAGTACTTC
d_gene: .
v_gene: TRBV7-7
j_gene: TRBJ2-5
abundance: .

CDR3aa: CSGLLAGAYNEQFF
CDR3nt: TGCAGCGGCCTACTAGCGGGCGCATACAATGAGCAGTTCTTC
d_gene: TRBD2
v_gene: TRBV29-1
j_gene: TRBJ2-1
abundance: .

CDR3aa: CASSYLADLQETQYF
CDR3nt: TGTGCCAGCAGTTACCTAGCGGATCTTCAAGAGACCCAGTACTTC
d_gene: TRBD2
v_gene: TRBV28
j_gene: TRBJ2-5
abundance: .

CDR3aa: CASGQPQHF
CDR3nt: TGTGCCAGCGGGCAGCCCCAGCATTTT
d_gene: .
v_gene: TRBV2
j_gene: TRBJ1-5
abundance: few

CDR3aa: CASRQGVGTEAFF
CDR3nt: TGTGCCAGCAGGCAGGGTGTCGGCACTGAAGCTTTCTTT
d_gene: .
v_gene: TRBV9
j_gene: TRBJ1-1
abundance: .

CDR3aa: CASNDPGHLLSYEQYF
CDR3nt: TGTGCCAGCAATGATCCGGGACACCTACTCTCCTACGAGCAGTACTTC
d_gene: .
v_gene: TRBV2
j_gene: TRBJ2-7
abundance: .

CDR3aa: CASIGQGETGELFF
CDR3nt: TGTGCCAGCATTGGACAGGGGGAAACCGGGGAGCTGTTTTTT
d_gene: TRBD1
v_gene: TRBV28
j_gene: TRBJ2-2
abundance: .

CDR3aa: CASSPGSELRATNEKLFF
CDR3nt: TGTGCCAGCAGCCCCGGATCTGAATTAAGGGCAACTAATGAAAAACTGTTTTTT
d_gene: .
v_gene: TRBV28
j_gene: TRBJ1-4
abundance: .

CDR3aa: CASSLGYEKNTEAFF
CDR3nt: TGCGCCAGCAGCCTCGGGTACGAGAAGAACACTGAAGCTTTCTTT
d_gene: .
v_gene: TRBV5-1
j_gene: TRBJ1-1
abundance: .

CDR3aa: CASSLVRQGFLKTNEKLFF
CDR3nt: TGTGCCAGCAGTCTAGTGAGACAGGGGTTTCTTAAAACTAATGAAAAACTGTTTTTT
d_gene: TRBD1
v_gene: TRBV28
j_gene: TRBJ1-4
abundance: .

CDR3aa: CASSLDHFYEQYF
CDR3nt: TGCGCCAGCAGCCTTGACCATTTCTACGAGCAGTACTTC
d_gene: .
v_gene: TRBV5-1
j_gene: TRBJ2-7
abundance: .